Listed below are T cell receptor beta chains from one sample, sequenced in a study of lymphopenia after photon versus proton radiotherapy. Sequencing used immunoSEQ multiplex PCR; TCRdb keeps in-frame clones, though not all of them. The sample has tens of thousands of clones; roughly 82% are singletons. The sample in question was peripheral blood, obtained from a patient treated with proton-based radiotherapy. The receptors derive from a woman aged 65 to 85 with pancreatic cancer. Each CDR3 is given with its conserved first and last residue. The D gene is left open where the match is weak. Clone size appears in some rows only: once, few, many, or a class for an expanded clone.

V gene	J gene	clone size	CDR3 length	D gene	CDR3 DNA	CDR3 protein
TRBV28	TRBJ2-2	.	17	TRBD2	TGTGCCAGCAGTTTATGGGGACTAGCGGGAGGGCCGGGGGAGCTGTTTTTT	CASSLWGLAGGPGELFF
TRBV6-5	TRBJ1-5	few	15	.	TGTGCCAGCAGCCCCAGGACACTTAGCAATCAGCCCCAGCATTTT	CASSPRTLSNQPQHF
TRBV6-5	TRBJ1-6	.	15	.	TGTGCCAGCAGTTCCGGGACGGTCTATAATTCACCCCTCCACTTT	CASSSGTVYNSPLHF
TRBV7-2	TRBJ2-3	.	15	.	TGTGCCAGCAGCTACCAGCCCAGCCCCACAGATACGCAGTATTTT	CASSYQPSPTDTQYF
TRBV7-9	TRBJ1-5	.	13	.	TGTGCCAGCAGCCCTGGGGGCAATCAGCCCCAGCATTTT	CASSPGGNQPQHF
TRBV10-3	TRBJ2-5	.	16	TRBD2	TGTGCCATCAGTGACCACGGGAGGATGGGCGGAGAGACCCAGTACTTC	CAISDHGRMGGETQYF
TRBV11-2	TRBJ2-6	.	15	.	TGTGCCAGCAGCCGGGAGTGGGTGGGGGCCAACGTCCTGACTTTC	CASSREWVGANVLTF
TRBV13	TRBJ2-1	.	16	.	TGTGCCAGCAGCTTACGGAACCGGGAACCTAGGGATGAGCAGTTCTTC	CASSLRNREPRDEQFF
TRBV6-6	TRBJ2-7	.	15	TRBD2	TGTGCCAGCAGTTACGGGTCTAGCGGGAATGTCGAGCAGTACTTC	CASSYGSSGNVEQYF
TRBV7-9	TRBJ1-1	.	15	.	TGTGCCAGCAGCTTAGCGGTGGGTCGAAACACTGAAGCTTTCTTT	CASSLAVGRNTEAFF
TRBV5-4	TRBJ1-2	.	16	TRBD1	TGTGCCAGCAGCTTCGCCGGACAGGGGGTTTCCTATGGCTACACCTTC	CASSFAGQGVSYGYTF
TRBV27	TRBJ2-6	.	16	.	TGTGCCAGCAAGAACCTGGTACACTCTGGGGCCAACGTCCTGACTTTC	CASKNLVHSGANVLTF
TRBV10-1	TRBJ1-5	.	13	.	TGCGCCAGCAACCCGACAGGCAATCAGCCCCAGCATTTT	CASNPTGNQPQHF
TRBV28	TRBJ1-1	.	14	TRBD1	TGTGCCAGCAACCCCTCCGAGGACAGGATTGAAGCTTTCTTT	CASNPSEDRIEAFF
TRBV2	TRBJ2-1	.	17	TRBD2	TGTGCCAGCAGTGAGCCCGGACTAGCGGGAGCCGGGGATGAGCAGTTCTTC	CASSEPGLAGAGDEQFF
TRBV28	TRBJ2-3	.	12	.	TGTGCCAGCAGTTTGAACACAGATACGCAGTATTTT	CASSLNTDTQYF
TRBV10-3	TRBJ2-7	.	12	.	TGTGCCATCAGTGATACGACCGGAGAGCAGTACTTC	CAISDTTGEQYF
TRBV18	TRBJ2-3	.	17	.	TGTGCCAGCTCACCACCACAGGGGAGGAATCATGCAGATACGCAGTATTTT	CASSPPQGRNHADTQYF
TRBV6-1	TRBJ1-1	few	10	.	TGTGCCAGCAGTGAATTCGAAGCTTTCTTT	CASSEFEAFF
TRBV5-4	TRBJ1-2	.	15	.	TGTGCCAGCAGCTTGGGGGGTGGCCCGAACTATGGCTACACCTTC	CASSLGGGPNYGYTF
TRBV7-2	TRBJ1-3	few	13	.	TGTGCCAGCAGTTCAGGCTCTGGAAACACCATATATTTT	CASSSGSGNTIYF
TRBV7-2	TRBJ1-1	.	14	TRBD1	TGTGCCAGCAGCTTTCGACAGGGGAACACTGAAGCTTTCTTT	CASSFRQGNTEAFF
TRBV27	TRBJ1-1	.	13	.	TGTGCCAGCAGTTCACGGACCGGGACAGAAGCTTTCTTT	CASSSRTGTEAFF
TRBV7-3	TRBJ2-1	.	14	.	TGTGCCAGCAGCTTAAATAGCGGTTACAATGAGCAGTTCTTC	CASSLNSGYNEQFF
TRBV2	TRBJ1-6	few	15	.	TGTGCCAGCAGCATTACCGAGGCCCAAAATTCACCCCTCCACTTT	CASSITEAQNSPLHF
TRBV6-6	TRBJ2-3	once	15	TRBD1	TGTGCCAGCAGGGGGGACAGAGACTTCACAGATACGCAGTATTTT	CASRGDRDFTDTQYF
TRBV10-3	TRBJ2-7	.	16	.	TGTGCCATCAGTGACCCCGGATCCCGGAGATCCTACGAGCAGTACTTC	CAISDPGSRRSYEQYF
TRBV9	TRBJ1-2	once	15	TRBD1	TGTGCCAGCAGCGCCCGGACAGGGACCGACTATGGCTACACCTTC	CASSARTGTDYGYTF
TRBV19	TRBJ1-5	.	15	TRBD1	TGTGCCAGTACCCAGGACAGGGGGATGAATCAGCCCCAGCATTTT	CASTQDRGMNQPQHF
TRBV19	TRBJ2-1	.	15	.	TGTGCCAGTAGTATAGCGGCAGGGAGTATGAATGAGCAGTTCTTC	CASSIAAGSMNEQFF
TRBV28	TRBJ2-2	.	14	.	TGTGCCAGCAGTTTGACACATAGCGGCGGGGAGCTGTTTTTT	CASSLTHSGGELFF
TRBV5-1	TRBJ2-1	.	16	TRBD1	TGCGCCAGCAGCTTGGCGGCGACAGGGGGATACAATGAGCAGTTCTTC	CASSLAATGGYNEQFF
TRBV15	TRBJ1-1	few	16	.	TGTGCCACCAGCAGAGACCGAGACCCCCGAGGGGTTGAAGCTTTCTTT	CATSRDRDPRGVEAFF
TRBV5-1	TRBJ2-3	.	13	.	TGCGCCAGCAGCCCTGGGCGCACAGATACGCAGTATTTT	CASSPGRTDTQYF
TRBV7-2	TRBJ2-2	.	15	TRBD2	TGTGCCAGCAGACTAGCGGGAGGGCCCACCGGGGAGCTGTTTTTT	CASRLAGGPTGELFF
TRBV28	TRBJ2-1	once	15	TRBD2	TGTGCCAGCAGTTTACTAGCGGGCTCCTACAATGAGCAGTTCTTC	CASSLLAGSYNEQFF
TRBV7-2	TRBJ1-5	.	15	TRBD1	TGTGCCAGCAGCTTCCAGGGACAGGTCGACCAGCCCCAGCATTTT	CASSFQGQVDQPQHF
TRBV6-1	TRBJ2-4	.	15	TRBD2	TGTGCCAGCAGTGATCGTAGCTCGGGGGGGAACATTCAGTACTTC	CASSDRSSGGNIQYF
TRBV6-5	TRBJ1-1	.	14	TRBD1	TGTGCCAGCAGACTCGACAGGGTAGTTACTGAAGCTTTCTTT	CASRLDRVVTEAFF
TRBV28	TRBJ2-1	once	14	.	TGTGCCAGCAGTTTGCCTCGGACTAACAATGAGCAGTTCTTC	CASSLPRTNNEQFF
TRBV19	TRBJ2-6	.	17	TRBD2	TGTGCCAGTAGTATTGTACTAGCGGGATCCGGGGCCAACGTCCTGACTTTC	CASSIVLAGSGANVLTF
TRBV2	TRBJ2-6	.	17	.	TGTGCCAGCAGCAAAGATTCCGGTGGGACTGGGGCCAACGTCCTGACTTTC	CASSKDSGGTGANVLTF
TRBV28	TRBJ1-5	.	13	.	TGTGCCAGCAGACCAAATAGCAATCAGCCCCAGCATTTT	CASRPNSNQPQHF
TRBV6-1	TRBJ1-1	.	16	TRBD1	TGTGCCAGCAGTGAAGTGCCAGGGGGAAGGAACACTGAAGCTTTCTTT	CASSEVPGGRNTEAFF
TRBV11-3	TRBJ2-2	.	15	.	TGTGCCAGCAGCTTAGCCGGGACTAACACCGGGGAGCTGTTTTTT	CASSLAGTNTGELFF
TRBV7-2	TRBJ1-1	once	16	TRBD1	TGTGCCAGCAGCTCTCCTGGACAGGGGCGGGACACTGAAGCTTTCTTT	CASSSPGQGRDTEAFF
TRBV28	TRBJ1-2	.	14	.	TGTGCCAGCAGTCCATCGGGGGGGGCGAAAGGCTACACCTTC	CASSPSGGAKGYTF
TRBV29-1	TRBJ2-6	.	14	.	TGCAGCGTCGCGGGTCGCTCTGGGGCCAACGTCCTGACTTTC	CSVAGRSGANVLTF
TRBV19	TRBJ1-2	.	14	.	TGTGCCAGTAGGACGAAACAGCCTCTCTATGGCTACACCTTC	CASRTKQPLYGYTF
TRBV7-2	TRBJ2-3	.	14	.	TGTGCCAGCAGCCTTACTTGGGACACAGATACGCAGTATTTT	CASSLTWDTDTQYF
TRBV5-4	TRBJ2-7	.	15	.	TGTGCCAGCAGAATGGACTCCGTAAGCTCCTACGAGCAGTACTTC	CASRMDSVSSYEQYF